This passage covers 5 T cell receptor beta chains from one sample sequenced in a study of T cell responses to AZD1222 COVID-19 vaccine. Only in-frame clones appear in the TCRdb table, and some are missing; sequencing was by immunoSEQ multiplex PCR. The sample lists over 100,000 clones; around 91% were seen once. This sample comprised peripheral blood, obtained on day 0 of AZD1222 vaccination. Receptor source: an adult in good health.

V usage is TRBV27 and J usage is TRBJ2-3; the match to TRBD2 covers 7 bases. Germline loops: CDR1 MNHEY, CDR2 SMNVEV (reference sequence). This CDR3 spans 16 amino acids. Trimming cost V 0 bases and J 1 base; bases outside gene matches: 4. Here the CDR3 DNA reads TGTGCCAGCAGTTTATCGGCGGGGGACCGCACAGATACGCAGTATTTT. Protein sequence: CASSLSAGDRTDTQYF.

This chain connects TRBV6-2 or TRBV6-3 to TRBJ2-7, with unresolved D. Trimming cost V 2 bases and J 2 bases, with 7 bases left between them. The CDR3 contains 13 residues. Germline CDR1 MNHEY, CDR2 SVGEGT. CDR3 protein: CASSYGSTYEQYF. The CDR3 nucleotides read TGTGCCAGCAGTTACGGAAGCACCTACGAGCAGTACTTC.

The chain links TRBV2 to TRBJ2-7; 8 positions match TRBD2. V shed 4 bases, J shed 0 bases, and the junction held 5 bases outside the gene matches. Germline CDR1 and CDR2: SNHLY and FYNNEI. This CDR3 contains 15 residues. CDR3: CASSGTSGNSYEQYF. In DNA form, the CDR3 reads TGTGCCAGCAGTGGAACTAGCGGCAACTCCTACGAGCAGTACTTC.

The rearrangement links TRBV27 to TRBJ1-1; 9 positions agree with TRBD1. The V and J ends lost 5 bases and 7 bases, in that order; junction bases with no gene match: 5. CDR1 and CDR2 (germline): MNHEY, SMNVEV (reference sequence). The CDR3 runs 13 residues. This CDR3 is CASSTGGADEAFF. CDR3 coding DNA: TGTGCCAGCAGTACAGGGGGCGCGGATGAAGCTTTCTTT.

This clone has only a few counts. The chain combines TRBV27 with TRBJ2-7; D is perhaps TRBD1 (5 bases). The length of the CDR3 is 14 residues. Trimming cost V 0 bases and J 3 bases, with 9 bases left between them. Germline values: CDR1 MNHEY, CDR2 SMNVEV (reference sequence). The CDR3 loop is CASSLSTALYEQYF. CDR3 DNA sequence: TGTGCCAGCAGTTTATCGACAGCTCTCTACGAGCAGTACTTC.